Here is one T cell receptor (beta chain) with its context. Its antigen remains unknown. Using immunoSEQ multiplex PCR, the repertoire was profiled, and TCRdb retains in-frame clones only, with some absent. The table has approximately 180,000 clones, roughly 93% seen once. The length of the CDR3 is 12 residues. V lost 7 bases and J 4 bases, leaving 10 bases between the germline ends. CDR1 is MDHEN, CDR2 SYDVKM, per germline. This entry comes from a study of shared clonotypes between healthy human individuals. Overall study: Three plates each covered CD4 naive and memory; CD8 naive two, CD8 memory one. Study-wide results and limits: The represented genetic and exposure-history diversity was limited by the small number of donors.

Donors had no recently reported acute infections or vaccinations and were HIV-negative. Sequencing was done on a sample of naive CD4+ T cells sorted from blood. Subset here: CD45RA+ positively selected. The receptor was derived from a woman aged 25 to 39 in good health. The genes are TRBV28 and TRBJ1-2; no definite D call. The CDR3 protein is CASTVVPYGYTF. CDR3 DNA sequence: TGTGCCAGCACCGTGGTACCCTATGGCTACACCTTC.